A single T cell receptor (beta chain) is shown here with its context. Its antigen is still unknown. This sample was taken from a study of cytomegalovirus exposure and HLA in healthy donors. General study results and limits: Trimming of TCR beta V- and J-genes showed a link, identified in a later analysis, to a missense DCLRE1C variant. In most subjects, TCR beta sequences reportedly gave accurate predictions of HLA-A and HLA-B alleles. The classifier was said to identify cytomegalovirus status with high specificity and sensitivity. Later on, an analysis found that several of the most significant clusters appeared to be linked to common viral pathogens, which included parvovirus B19.

13 Jbeta primers and 60 Vbeta primers were used for the PCR. The repertoire was sequenced with immunoSEQ multiplex PCR; TCRdb's copy has only in-frame clones and lacks some. The table shows roughly 200,000 clones, with just under 70% occurring only once. V was clipped by 0 bases and J by 1 base; unmatched bases: 4. Germline V gene lookup returns CDR1 LGHNA and CDR2 YNFKEQ. The CDR3 length is 16 residues. Sequenced input: PBMCs. This receptor was identified in a man aged 35 to 55 in good health and CMV-seropositive. This chain connects TRBV4-2 to TRBJ2-7, with 9 bases that match TRBD1. The CDR3 sequence: CASSQDETGGSYEQYF. CDR3 in DNA: TGTGCCAGCAGCCAAGACGAGACAGGGGGTTCCTACGAGCAGTACTTC.